The clone carrying this TCR beta chain was seen many times. Its antigen remains unknown. The data stem from a study of T-cell reconstitution after alpha-beta-depleted transplantation in children. It was with unique molecular identifiers that the TCRbeta library was prepared. TCRdb analysed the PCR reads with MiXCR anew, one entry per CDR3 protein. The top ten hold less than 25% of the sample, which has approximately 290,000 distinct CDR3 sequences, 11% seen once. The study, taken as a whole, reports: At the one-year point after transplant, T-cell counts and TCRbeta diversity were found to come mostly from T cells that had been newly produced. Several hundred rapidly expanded clones from non-depleted graft cells reportedly supplied alpha-beta T cells about two months post-transplant. Surviving recipient T cells and thymic progenitors accounted for the high day-60 TCRbeta diversity observed in some patients.

This CDR3 has 16 amino acids. V was trimmed by 3 bases and J by 0 bases, leaving 12 bases between them. From germline, CDR1 is ENHRY and CDR2 SYGVKD. This receptor was taken from a male patient between 2 and 10 years old who had a stem cell transplant for chronic granulomatous disease, so the T cells may come from the graft donor. This sequence joins TRBV10-3 and TRBJ1-3; D is perhaps TRBD1 (6 bases). The starting material was peripheral blood, obtained 180 days after TCRalphabeta/CD19-depleted stem cell transplant. The CDR3 DNA is TGTGCCATCAGTGAAAAACAGGGTTCCTCTGGAAACACCATATATTTT. It codes for CAISEKQGSSGNTIYF.